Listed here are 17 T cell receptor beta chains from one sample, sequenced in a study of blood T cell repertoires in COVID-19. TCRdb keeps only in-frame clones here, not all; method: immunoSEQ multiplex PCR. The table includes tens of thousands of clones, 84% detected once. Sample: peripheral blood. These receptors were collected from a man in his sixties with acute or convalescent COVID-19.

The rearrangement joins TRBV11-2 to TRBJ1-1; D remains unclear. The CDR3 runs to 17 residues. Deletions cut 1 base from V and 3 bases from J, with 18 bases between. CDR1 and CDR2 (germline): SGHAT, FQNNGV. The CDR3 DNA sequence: TGTGCCAGCAGCTTAGGCGTTAATTCGAGGATGGACACTGAAGCTTTCTTT. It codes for CASSLGVNSRMDTEAFF. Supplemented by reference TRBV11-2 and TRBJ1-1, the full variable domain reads EAGVAQSPRYKIIEKRQSVAFWCNPISGHATLYWYQQILGQGPKLLIQFQNNGVVDDSQLPKDRFSAERLKGVDSTLKIQPAKLEDSAVYLCASSLGVNSRMDTEAFFGQGTRLTVV.

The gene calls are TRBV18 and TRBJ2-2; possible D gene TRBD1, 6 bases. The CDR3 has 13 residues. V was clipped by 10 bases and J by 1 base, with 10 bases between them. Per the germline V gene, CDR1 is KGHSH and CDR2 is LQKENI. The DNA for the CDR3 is TGTGCCACCCAAGGGGGGAACACCGGGGAGCTGTTTTTT. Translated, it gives CATQGGNTGELFF.

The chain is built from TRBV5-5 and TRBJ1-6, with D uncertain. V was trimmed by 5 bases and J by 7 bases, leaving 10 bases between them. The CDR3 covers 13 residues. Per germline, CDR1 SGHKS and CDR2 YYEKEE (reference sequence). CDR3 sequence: CASSLHLNSPLHF. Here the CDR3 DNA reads TGTGCCAGCAGTCTCCACTTGAATTCACCCCTCCACTTT.

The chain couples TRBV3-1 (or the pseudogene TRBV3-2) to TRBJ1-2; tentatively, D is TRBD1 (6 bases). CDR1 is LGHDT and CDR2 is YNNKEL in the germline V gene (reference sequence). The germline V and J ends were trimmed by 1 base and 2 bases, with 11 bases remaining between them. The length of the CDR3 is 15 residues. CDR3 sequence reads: CASSQGTGWNYGYTF. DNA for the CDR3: TGTGCCAGCAGCCAAGGTACAGGGTGGAACTATGGCTACACCTTC.

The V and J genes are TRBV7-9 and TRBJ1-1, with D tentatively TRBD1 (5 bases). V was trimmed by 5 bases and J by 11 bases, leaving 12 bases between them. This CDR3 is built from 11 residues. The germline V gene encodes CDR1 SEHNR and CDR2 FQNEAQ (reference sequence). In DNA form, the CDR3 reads TGTGCCAGCAGCCAACTCAAGGGGGCTTTCTTT. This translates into CASSQLKGAFF. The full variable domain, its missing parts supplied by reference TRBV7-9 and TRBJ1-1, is DTGVSQNPRHKITKRGQNVTFRCDPISEHNRLYWYRQTLGQGPEFLTYFQNEAQLEKSRLLSDRFSAERPKGSFSTLEIQRTEQGDSAMYLCASSQLKGAFFGQGTRLTVV.

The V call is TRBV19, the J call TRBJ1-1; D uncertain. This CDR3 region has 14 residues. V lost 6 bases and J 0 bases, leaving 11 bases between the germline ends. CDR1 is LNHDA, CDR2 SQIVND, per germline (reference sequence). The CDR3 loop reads CASRYGGLNTEAFF. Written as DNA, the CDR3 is TGTGCCAGTAGGTATGGAGGGCTGAACACTGAAGCTTTCTTT. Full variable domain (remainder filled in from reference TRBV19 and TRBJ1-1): DGGITQSPKYLFRKEGQNVTLSCEQNLNHDAMYWYRQDPGQGLRLIYYSQIVNDFQKGDIAEGYSVSREKKESFPLTVTSAQKNPTAFYLCASRYGGLNTEAFFGQGTRLTVV.

The CDR3, as DNA: TGTGCCAGTAGTAGGATAGGGAGAAACGGGGAGCTGTTTTTT. This gives the protein CASSRIGRNGELFF. The genes are TRBV19 and TRBJ2-2, with D tentatively TRBD2 (5 bases). The CDR3 is made up of 14 amino acids. Trimming took off 4 bases at V and 7 bases at J, with 13 bases between the two ends. Germline V CDR1 and CDR2: LNHDA, SQIVND (reference sequence).

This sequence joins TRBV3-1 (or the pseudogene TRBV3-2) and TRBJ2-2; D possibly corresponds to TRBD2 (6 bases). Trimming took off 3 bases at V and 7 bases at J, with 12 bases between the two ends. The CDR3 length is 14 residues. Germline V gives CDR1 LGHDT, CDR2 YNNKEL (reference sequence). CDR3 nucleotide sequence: TGTGCCAGCAGCCAGAAGGGGCGGGGCGGGGAGCTGTTTTTT. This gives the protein CASSQKGRGGELFF.

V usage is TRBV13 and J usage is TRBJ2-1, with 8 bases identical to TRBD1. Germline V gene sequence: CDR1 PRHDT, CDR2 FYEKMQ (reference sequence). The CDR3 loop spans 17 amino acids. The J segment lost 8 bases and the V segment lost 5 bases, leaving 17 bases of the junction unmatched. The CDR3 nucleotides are TGTGCCAGCAGCACCCGGACTAAGACAGGGGTAAGGCATGAGCAGTTCTTC. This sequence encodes CASSTRTKTGVRHEQFF.

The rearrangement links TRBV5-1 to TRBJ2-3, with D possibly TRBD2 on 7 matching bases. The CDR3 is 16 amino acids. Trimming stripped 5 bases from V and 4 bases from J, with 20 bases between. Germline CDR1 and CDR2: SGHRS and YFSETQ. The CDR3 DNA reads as TGCGCCAGCAGTAAGATCGGAGGGGGGGTGGCAGATACGCAGTATTTT. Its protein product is CASSKIGGGVADTQYF. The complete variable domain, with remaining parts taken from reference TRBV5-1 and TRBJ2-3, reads KAGVTQTPRYLIKTRGQQVTLSCSPISGHRSVSWYQQTPGQGLQFLFEYFSETQRNKGNFPGRFSGRQFSNSRSEMNVSTLELGDSALYLCASSKIGGGVADTQYFGPGTRLTVL.

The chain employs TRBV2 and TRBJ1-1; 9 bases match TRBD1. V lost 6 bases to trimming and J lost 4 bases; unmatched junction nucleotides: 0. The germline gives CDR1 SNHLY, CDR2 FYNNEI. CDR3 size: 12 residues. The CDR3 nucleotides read TGTGCCAGCAGGACAGGGGGCACTGAAGCTTTCTTT. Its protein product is CASRTGGTEAFF.

The CDR3 protein is CASSARLAGGSDTQYF. The CDR3 DNA is TGTGCCAGTAGTGCACGACTAGCGGGGGGATCAGATACGCAGTATTTT. This chain joins TRBV19 and TRBJ2-3; 13 bases align to TRBD2. V lost 5 bases and J lost 4; bases outside the gene matches: 6. The V gene's germline CDR1 is LNHDA and CDR2 SQIVND (reference sequence). This CDR3 has 16 amino acids.

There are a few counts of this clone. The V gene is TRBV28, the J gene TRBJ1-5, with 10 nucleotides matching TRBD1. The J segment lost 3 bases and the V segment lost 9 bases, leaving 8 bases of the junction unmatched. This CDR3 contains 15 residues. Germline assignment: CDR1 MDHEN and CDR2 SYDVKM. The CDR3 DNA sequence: TGTGCCAGTTGCCGGGACAGGGGTTACAATCAGCCCCAGCATTTT. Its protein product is CASCRDRGYNQPQHF.

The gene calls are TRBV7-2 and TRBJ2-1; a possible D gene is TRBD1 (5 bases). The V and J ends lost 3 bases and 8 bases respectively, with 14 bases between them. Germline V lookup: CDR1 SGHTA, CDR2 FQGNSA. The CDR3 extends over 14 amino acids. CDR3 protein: CASSFQGRGDEQFF. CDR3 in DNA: TGTGCCAGCAGCTTTCAGGGAAGAGGTGATGAGCAGTTCTTC.

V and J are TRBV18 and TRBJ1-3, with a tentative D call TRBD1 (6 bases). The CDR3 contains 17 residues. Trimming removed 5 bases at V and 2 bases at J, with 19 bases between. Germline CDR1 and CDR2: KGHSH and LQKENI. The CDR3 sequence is CASSETSGVGAGNTIYF. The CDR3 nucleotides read TGTGCCAGCTCAGAGACCTCAGGGGTTGGAGCTGGAAACACCATATATTTT.

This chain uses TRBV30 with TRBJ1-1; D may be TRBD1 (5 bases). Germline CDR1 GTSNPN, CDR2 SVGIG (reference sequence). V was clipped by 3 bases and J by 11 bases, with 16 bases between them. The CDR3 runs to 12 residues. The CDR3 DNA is TGTGCCTGGAGCGGGGGAGGGGTCGTGGCTTTCTTT. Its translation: CAWSGGGVVAFF.

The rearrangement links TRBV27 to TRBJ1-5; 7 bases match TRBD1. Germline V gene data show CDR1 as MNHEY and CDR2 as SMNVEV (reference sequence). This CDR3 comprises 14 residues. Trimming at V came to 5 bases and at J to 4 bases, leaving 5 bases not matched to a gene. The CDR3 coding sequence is TGTGCCAGCAGTCCGGGACAGACTAATCAGCCCCAGCATTTT. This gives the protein CASSPGQTNQPQHF.